The 8 T cell receptor beta chains in this list originate from one sample, sequenced in a study of PD-1 and CTLA-4 blockade in melanoma. Libraries were prepared by immunoSEQ multiplex PCR; TCRdb keeps only in-frame clonotypes and omits some of them. The sample includes thousands of clones, 80% of them seen just once. The source material was CD8+ T cells from peripheral blood, sampled before anti-PD-1 treatment. Source of these receptors: a human donor with melanoma.

This clone showed up just once. The chain joins TRBV6-2 or TRBV6-3 to TRBJ2-3; D possibly uses TRBD1 or TRBD2 (5 bases each). V was trimmed by 5 bases and J by 5 bases, leaving 20 bases between them. Germline V CDR1 and CDR2: MNHEY, SVGEGT. This CDR3 is 16 amino acids long. CDR3 loop: CASSINDRAAGDTQYF. The CDR3 region has the DNA TGTGCCAGCAGTATTAACGACAGAGCGGCGGGAGATACGCAGTATTTT.

The rearrangement uses TRBV6-5 and TRBJ1-1, with a possible D match to TRBD1 (6 bases). The germline V gene encodes CDR1 MNHEY and CDR2 SVGAGI. This CDR3 has 13 residues. Trimming removed 7 bases from V and 4 bases from J, with 13 bases in between. DNA for the CDR3: TGTGCCAGCAACTCAGGGGAAGCCACTGAAGCTTTCTTT. Translation gives CASNSGEATEAFF.

This clone has only one observation. This sequence joins TRBV7-9 and TRBJ1-3; D is unclear. Germline CDR1 and CDR2: SEHNR and FQNEAQ (reference sequence). CDR3 length: 13 residues. Trimming took 5 bases from V and 4 from J, leaving 9 bases between them. The CDR3 DNA sequence: TGTGCCAGCAGCGACGACAAGGGAAACACCATATATTTT. This encodes CASSDDKGNTIYF.

This clone has a handful of counts. The chain combines TRBV7-9 with TRBJ1-1; a possible D gene is TRBD1 (5 bases). Trimming took off 5 bases at V and 7 bases at J, with 8 bases between the two ends. This CDR3 has 11 residues. Germline V gene sequence: CDR1 SEHNR, CDR2 FQNEAQ (reference sequence). CDR3 sequence reads: CASSEGVEAFF. The DNA of the CDR3 is TGTGCCAGCAGCGAAGGGGTTGAAGCTTTCTTT.

This chain links TRBV6-6 with TRBJ2-7; TRBD1 agrees at 7 bases. V lost 4 bases and J lost 0; bases outside the gene matches: 6. CDR3 length equals 15 residues. Germline V CDR1 and CDR2: MNHNY, SVGAGI (reference sequence). CDR3 bases: TGTGCCAGCAGTTCTCTCCCAGGGGGCTCCTACGAGCAGTACTTC. This gives the protein CASSSLPGGSYEQYF.

The table lists this clone with a count of one. The chain is built from TRBV6-6 and TRBJ2-1; 7 bases agree with TRBD2. Germline V gene lookup returns CDR1 MNHNY and CDR2 SVGAGI (reference sequence). CDR3 size: 16 residues. V trimming: 6 bases; J trimming: 1 base; junction bases outside the gene matches: 9. CDR3 loop: CASRYGAGPSYNEQFF. As DNA, the CDR3 is TGTGCCAGCAGATACGGAGCGGGACCTTCCTACAATGAGCAGTTCTTC.

The gene calls are TRBV7-9 and TRBJ2-1; possible D gene TRBD2, 6 bases. Germline CDR1 SEHNR, CDR2 FQNEAQ (reference sequence). V was cut by 4 bases and J by 7 bases, with 17 bases left in between. This CDR3 has 15 amino acids. The CDR3, as DNA: TGTGCCAGCAGCTATAAGGGGTTCCGGGAGAATGAGCAGTTCTTC. Protein product: CASSYKGFRENEQFF.

The genes are TRBV19 and TRBJ2-1, with D possibly being TRBD1 or TRBD2 (5 bases each). Trimming removed 6 bases at V and 4 bases at J, with 10 bases between. This CDR3 has 13 amino acids. Per the germline V gene, CDR1 is LNHDA and CDR2 is SQIVND (reference sequence). CDR3 sequence (DNA): TGTGCCAGTAGCGGGACCTTATACAATGAGCAGTTCTTC. It codes for CASSGTLYNEQFF.